This passage covers 21 T cell receptor beta chains from one sample sequenced in a study of radiation and T cells in renal cell carcinoma. The repertoire was sequenced with immunoSEQ multiplex PCR; TCRdb's copy has only in-frame clones and lacks some. The table shows 150,000 to 200,000 clones, with about nine tenths occurring only once. Time point noted: blood 4 weeks post-SBRT, at nephrectomy. As for treatment: 15 Gy SBRT to primary tumor, nephrectomy 4 weeks later. Sequencing used blood, obtained from a patient whose treatment included radiotherapy and nephrectomy. These receptors originate from a woman in her forties or fifties with renal cell carcinoma.

The rearrangement links TRBV7-9 to TRBJ2-1, with 8 bases that match TRBD2. V lost 1 base to trimming and J lost 0 bases; unmatched junction nucleotides: 5. Germline CDR1 is SEHNR and CDR2 is FQNEAQ (reference sequence). This CDR3 comprises 17 residues. CDR3: CASSLGYRGGSYNEQFF. The CDR3 DNA follows: TGTGCCAGCAGCTTAGGCTATCGGGGGGGCTCCTACAATGAGCAGTTCTTC. Combining the CDR3 with reference TRBV7-9 and TRBJ2-1 gives the whole variable domain DTGVSQNPRHKITKRGQNVTFRCDPISEHNRLYWYRQTLGQGPEFLTYFQNEAQLEKSRLLSDRFSAERPKGSFSTLEIQRTEQGDSAMYLCASSLGYRGGSYNEQFFGPGTRLTVL.

CDR3 coding DNA: TGTGCCAGCAGCTTTAGGGGGGGAAGTGAAAAACTGTTTTTT. Its protein product is CASSFRGGSEKLFF. V usage is TRBV5-6 and J usage is TRBJ1-4; maybe TRBD1 (6 bases). CDR1 and CDR2 from the germline V gene are SGHDT and YYEEEE. The CDR3 extends over 14 amino acids. Trimming took off 2 bases at V and 7 bases at J, with 12 bases between the two ends.

This rearrangement joins TRBV4-3 to TRBJ1-1, with TRBD1 identical over 8 bases. CDR1 is LGHNA and CDR2 is YSLEER in the germline V gene. The V gene end was trimmed by 0 bases and the J gene end by 0 bases; junction bases not matched to a gene: 3. The CDR3 is 16 amino acids. DNA of the CDR3: TGCGCCAGCAGCCAAGATCGACAGGGGATGAACACTGAAGCTTTCTTT. This sequence encodes CASSQDRQGMNTEAFF.

Comment on this clone: The junction departs from germline at one end; a sequencing error may be responsible. This chain uses TRBV5-8 with TRBJ1-5; 8 positions match TRBD1. This CDR3 has 11 amino acids. Looked up from germline, CDR1 is SGHTS and CDR2 is YDEGEE. CDR3 protein: CASSSGQAWDF. DNA of the CDR3: TGTGCCAGCAGCTCGGGACAGGCCTGGGATTTT.

This clone was observed a few times. The genes are TRBV13 and TRBJ1-1, with D tentatively TRBD1 (5 bases). Germline-derived CDR1 and CDR2 are PRHDT and FYEKMQ (reference sequence). The CDR3 has 14 amino acids. Trimming removed 0 bases at V and 9 bases at J, with 14 bases between. For the CDR3, the DNA is TGTGCCAGCAGCTTAGGCGGGGGGGGACTTAAAGCTTTCTTT. Translating gives CASSLGGGGLKAFF.

This chain connects TRBV19 to TRBJ1-6; unclear D gene. V was pared by 4 bases and J by 0 bases, with 4 bases between. The germline V gene has CDR1 LNHDA and CDR2 SQIVND (reference sequence). The CDR3 covers 14 residues. The CDR3 spells CASSTSSYNSPLHF. The CDR3 DNA follows: TGTGCCAGTAGTACGAGCTCCTATAATTCACCCCTCCACTTT.

The chain carries TRBV4-1 and TRBJ1-2; tentative D call: TRBD1 (6 bases). Trimming took 0 bases from V and 4 from J, leaving 15 bases between them. Per the germline V gene, CDR1 is MGHRA and CDR2 is YSYEKL. This CDR3 is 16 amino acids long. The CDR3 region is CASSQDLRGQPYGYTF. The DNA of the CDR3 is TGCGCCAGCAGCCAAGACCTCCGAGGACAGCCCTATGGCTACACCTTC.

The V gene is TRBV11-2, the J gene TRBJ2-4, with D tentatively TRBD1 or TRBD2 (5 bases each). Germline assignment: CDR1 SGHAT and CDR2 FQNNGV. The CDR3 covers 16 residues. V lost 1 base and J lost 6, with 16 bases in between. The CDR3 sequence: CASSLGGSKRGNIQYF. The CDR3 coding sequence is TGTGCCAGCAGCTTAGGAGGGAGCAAAAGGGGAAACATTCAGTACTTC.

The chain recombines TRBV5-4 with TRBJ1-1, with D possibly being TRBD1 (6 bases). This CDR3 contains 16 residues. Germline CDR1 SGHNT, CDR2 YYREEE (reference sequence). V was cut by 4 bases and J by 0 bases, with 16 bases left in between. Here the CDR3 DNA reads TGTGCCAGCAGCCGGGGGGCGGGCGGGCTGAACACTGAAGCTTTCTTT. The encoded protein is CASSRGAGGLNTEAFF.

This chain links TRBV6-1 with TRBJ1-2; D might be TRBD1 (5 bases). V was shortened by 6 bases and J by 0 bases, with 14 bases between the two germline ends. Germline loops: CDR1 MNHNS, CDR2 SASEGT. This CDR3 has 15 amino acids. Here the CDR3 reads CASRSRVQANYGYTF. The DNA for the CDR3 is TGTGCCAGCAGGTCCAGGGTCCAAGCTAACTATGGCTACACCTTC.

This clone has just a few counts. The J gene is TRBJ2-2, the V gene TRBV5-1; TRBD1 aligns across 7 bases. From germline, CDR1 is SGHRS and CDR2 YFSETQ. This CDR3 is 13 amino acids long. After removal of 2 bases from V and 6 bases from J, the junction contained 1 base not matched to a gene. The CDR3: CASSFQGAGELFF. For the CDR3, the DNA is TGCGCCAGCAGCTTTCAGGGGGCCGGGGAGCTGTTTTTT.

This rearrangement joins TRBV7-9 to TRBJ1-1; D is uncertain. The germline V and J ends were trimmed by 4 bases and 4 bases, with 10 bases remaining between them. CDR1 is SEHNR, CDR2 FQNEAQ, per germline (reference sequence). The CDR3 has 13 residues. The CDR3 reads CASSSRPSTEAFF. CDR3 bases: TGTGCCAGCAGCTCCAGACCTTCCACTGAAGCTTTCTTT.

The rearrangement links TRBV12-5 to TRBJ1-1, with 9 nucleotides matching TRBD1. V was clipped by 0 bases and J by 5 bases; unmatched bases: 7. This CDR3 comprises 16 residues. Germline CDR1 LGHNT, CDR2 FRNRAP. CDR3 amino acids: CASGLVQGALVTEAFF. The CDR3 DNA reads TGTGCTAGTGGTTTGGTACAGGGGGCACTGGTTACTGAAGCTTTCTTT.

The chain combines TRBV5-1 with TRBJ1-1; D unresolved. The CDR3 extends over 15 amino acids. The germline CDR1 and CDR2 sequences are SGHRS and YFSETQ. The germline V and J ends were trimmed by 0 bases and 2 bases, with 11 bases remaining between them. The CDR3 protein is CASSLGKNVNTEAFF. The CDR3 nucleotides are TGCGCCAGCAGCTTGGGTAAAAACGTAAACACTGAAGCTTTCTTT.

The chain couples TRBV9 to TRBJ1-3; the D is unclear. This CDR3 spans 15 amino acids. Germline lookup yields CDR1 SGDLS and CDR2 YYNGEE. V lost 0 bases, J lost 2 bases, and 9 bases lay in between. The CDR3 DNA follows: TGTGCCAGCAGCGTAGGAGGAGATCCTGGAAACACCATATATTTT. Amino acids: CASSVGGDPGNTIYF.

This sequence joins TRBV6-1 and TRBJ2-7, with D perhaps matching TRBD1 (5 bases). Germline V CDR1 and CDR2: MNHNS, SASEGT. The V end lost 5 bases, the J end lost 4 bases, and 15 bases lay between the germline ends. CDR3 length: 14 residues. The CDR3: CASSRDSGLYEQYF. In nucleotides, the CDR3 is TGTGCCAGCAGTCGCGACAGTGGATTGTACGAGCAGTACTTC.

The rearrangement links TRBV19 to TRBJ2-3, with D perhaps matching TRBD2 (5 bases). Germline V gene sequence: CDR1 LNHDA, CDR2 SQIVND (reference sequence). V was shortened by 10 bases and J by 0 bases, with 17 bases between the two germline ends. This CDR3 has 15 amino acids. CDR3 amino acids: CATHEGYLSTDTQYF. The CDR3 DNA follows: TGTGCCACCCACGAGGGCTACCTTAGCACAGATACGCAGTATTTT.

The V and J genes are TRBV4-2 and TRBJ1-2; D not resolved. Germline loops: CDR1 LGHNA, CDR2 YNFKEQ. V gave up 1 base and J gave up 4 bases, with 19 bases separating them. The CDR3 runs 17 residues. This CDR3 reads CASSQVGGKTDGYGYTF. The CDR3 DNA reads TGTGCCAGCAGCCAAGTTGGAGGGAAGACTGATGGCTATGGCTACACCTTC.

This sequence joins TRBV4-3 and TRBJ2-3; D remains unclear. The CDR3 is 14 residues long. V was pared by 1 base and J by 2 bases, with 7 bases between. Per germline, CDR1 LGHNA and CDR2 YSLEER. The CDR3 loop is CASSQVGTTDTQYF. CDR3 DNA sequence: TGCGCCAGCAGCCAAGTAGGTACCACAGATACGCAGTATTTT.

This chain connects TRBV5-1 to TRBJ1-1; the D is unclear. The ends were cut back, 3 bases at V and 0 bases at J, with 12 bases in the middle. Germline V gene lookup returns CDR1 SGHRS and CDR2 YFSETQ. The CDR3 loop spans 15 amino acids. The CDR3 spells CASSWAGRMNTEAFF. As DNA, the CDR3 is TGCGCCAGCAGCTGGGCGGGAAGGATGAACACTGAAGCTTTCTTT.

The V gene is TRBV18, the J gene TRBJ1-2; TRBD1 is a possible D gene (5 bases). This CDR3 is built from 15 residues. V was clipped by 3 bases and J by 8 bases, with 19 bases between them. Germline loops: CDR1 KGHSH, CDR2 LQKENI. CDR3 residues: CASSPDEGRAKGYTF. CDR3 in DNA: TGTGCCAGCTCACCGGACGAGGGACGGGCTAAAGGCTACACCTTC.